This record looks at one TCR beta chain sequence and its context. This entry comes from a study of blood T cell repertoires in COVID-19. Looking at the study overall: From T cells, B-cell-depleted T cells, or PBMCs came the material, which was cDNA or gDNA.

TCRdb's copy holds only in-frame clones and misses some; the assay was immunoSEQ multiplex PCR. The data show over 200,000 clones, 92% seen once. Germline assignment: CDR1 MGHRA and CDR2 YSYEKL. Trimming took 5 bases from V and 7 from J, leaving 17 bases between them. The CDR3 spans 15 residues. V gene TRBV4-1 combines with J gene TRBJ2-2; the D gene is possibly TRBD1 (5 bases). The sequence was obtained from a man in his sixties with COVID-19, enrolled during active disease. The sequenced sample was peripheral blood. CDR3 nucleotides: TGCGCCAGCAGCACCCAGGATCGGCAGGGCGGGGAGCTGTTTTTT. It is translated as CASSTQDRQGGELFF.